The 19 T cell receptor beta chains presented below share a single source sample, sequenced in a study of T cells in Graves' hyperthyroidism and ophthalmopathy. The TCR beta CDR3 regions underwent amplification using RNA transcripts as the source. A first-round RT-PCR of the TCR CDR3 used the HTBI primer set. TCRdb reprocessed the multiplex PCR reads via MiXCR and lists one record per CDR3 protein. The sample has over 200,000 distinct CDR3 sequences; 13% to 15% are singletons. The sample consisted of blood. The receptors derive from a middle-aged woman with Graves' hyperthyroidism that later progressed to Graves' ophthalmopathy.

A single count supports this clonotype. This rearrangement joins TRBV7-9 to TRBJ2-7; no definite D call. CDR1 and CDR2 (germline): SEHNR, FQNEAQ (reference sequence). V lost 3 bases to trimming and J lost 6 bases, with 9 bases between them. This CDR3 is built from 12 residues. The CDR3 nucleotides are TGTGCCAGCAGCTTGAAGCCCAGCGAGCAGTACTTC. Its translation is CASSLKPSEQYF.

This clonotype was counted a few times. With a much larger clone just one base away, this may be a read error. The chain links TRBV28 to TRBJ2-2, with TRBD2 as a possible D gene (5 bases). Germline assignment: CDR1 MDHEN and CDR2 SYDVKM. The CDR3 runs to 14 residues. CDR3 region: CASRPGLLTGELLF. The DNA of the CDR3 is TGTGCCAGCAGGCCGGGCCTACTCACCGGGGAGCTGCTTTTT.

This chain links TRBV13 with TRBJ2-7; 10 bases agree with TRBD2. This CDR3 contains 16 residues. Germline V gives CDR1 PRHDT, CDR2 FYEKMQ (reference sequence). With 5 bases clipped from V and 0 bases from J, the junction kept 7 bases outside the gene matches. The CDR3 bases are TGTGCCAGCAGCGACGGACTAGCGGAAAACTCCTACGAGCAGTACTTC. It encodes CASSDGLAENSYEQYF.

This clonotype was observed many times. V gene TRBV3-1 combines with J gene TRBJ2-7, with 7 bases matching TRBD1. J was trimmed by 3 bases and V by 0 bases; bases with no gene match: 5. Germline-derived CDR1 and CDR2 are LGHDT and YNNKEL (reference sequence). CDR3 length: 15 residues. In DNA, the CDR3 is TGTGCCAGCAGCCAAGATTTGGCAGGGGGCTACGAGCAGTACTTC. The encoded protein is CASSQDLAGGYEQYF.

The V gene is TRBV20-1, the J gene TRBJ1-4; TRBD1 agrees at 9 bases. The trim removed 5 bases at V and 7 bases at J, leaving 11 bases unmatched. Per the germline V gene, CDR1 is DFQATT and CDR2 is SNEGSKA (reference sequence). CDR3 length: 15 amino acids. CDR3 sequence (DNA): TGCAGTGCTGTCGGGACAGGGAGATGGGGTGAAAAACTGTTTTTT. It yields the protein CSAVGTGRWGEKLFF.

This clonotype showed up many times. V and J are TRBV13 and TRBJ1-4; D might be TRBD1 (5 bases). Germline CDR1 reads PRHDT; CDR2 reads FYEKMQ (reference sequence). The CDR3 has 15 amino acids. V dropped 4 bases and J dropped 8 bases, with 17 bases sitting between them. This chain's CDR3 is CASSSFGQGSEKLFF. The DNA of the CDR3 is TGTGCCAGCAGCTCGTTCGGGCAGGGAAGCGAAAAACTGTTTTTT.

This clonotype has at least ten counts. V gene TRBV6-1 combines with J gene TRBJ1-6; tentative D call: TRBD1 (5 bases). The CDR3 runs to 15 residues. The V gene lost 6 bases and the J gene lost 10 bases, with 19 bases spanning the gap. The germline CDR1 and CDR2 sequences are MNHNS and SASEGT. In DNA form, the CDR3 reads TGTGCCAGCAGGGGACTGGAGGCGTCGGGATCACCCCTCCACTTT. Translated: CASRGLEASGSPLHF.

This clonotype was observed at least ten times. This chain joins TRBV28 and TRBJ1-4; D gene ambiguous. V lost 3 bases, J lost 0 bases, and 11 bases lay in between. Germline loops: CDR1 MDHEN, CDR2 SYDVKM. This CDR3 is built from 16 residues. The CDR3 nucleotides read TGTGCCAGCAGTTTTTATCTTGGGGCAACTAATGAAAAACTGTTTTTT. It specifies CASSFYLGATNEKLFF. Variable domain in full (rest from reference TRBV28 and TRBJ1-4): DVKVTQSSRYLVKRTGEKVFLECVQDMDHENMFWYRQDPGLGLRLIYFSYDVKMKEKGDIPEGYSVSREKKERFSLILESASTNQTSMYLCASSFYLGATNEKLFFGSGTQLSVL.

This clonotype was detected many times. The genes are TRBV11-2 and TRBJ1-3, with D uncertain. This CDR3 is built from 16 residues. The germline V gene encodes CDR1 SGHAT and CDR2 FQNNGV. Trimming cost V 1 base and J 3 bases, with 13 bases left between them. This CDR3 is CASSLVSVAVGNTIYF. The CDR3 DNA reads as TGTGCCAGCAGCTTAGTTAGCGTGGCAGTTGGAAACACCATATATTTT.

This clonotype was seen ten or more times. The chain uses TRBV7-9 and TRBJ2-3; weak D call: TRBD2 (6 bases). CDR3 length: 15 amino acids. Trimming stripped 10 bases from V and 4 bases from J, with 21 bases between. Per germline, CDR1 SEHNR and CDR2 FQNEAQ (reference sequence). CDR3 loop: CATLPRGGGADTQYF. The CDR3 DNA sequence: TGTGCCACCCTTCCCCGTGGGGGAGGCGCAGATACGCAGTATTTT.

This rearrangement joins TRBV6-5 to TRBJ1-3; no firm D call. CDR3 size: 15 residues. With 2 bases removed from V and 4 bases from J, the gap between germline ends came to 12 bases. Germline V gene sequence: CDR1 MNHEY, CDR2 SVGAGI. For the CDR3, the DNA is TGTGCCAGCAGTTACGACTTTTCGGGGGGAAACACCATATATTTT. The encoded protein is CASSYDFSGGNTIYF.

The genes are TRBV10-2 and TRBJ1-5, with 7 nucleotides matching TRBD1. The CDR3 is 13 amino acids. Unmatched junction bases numbered 10, after V lost 11 bases and J lost 6 bases. CDR1 and CDR2 (germline): WSHSY, SAAADI. The chain's CDR3 is CACATGIGQPQHF. The CDR3, as DNA: TGCGCCTGTGCGACAGGGATAGGTCAGCCCCAGCATTTT.

This clonotype occurred many times. The rearrangement links TRBV7-8 to TRBJ2-7; 7 bases fit TRBD2. CDR1 is SGHVS, CDR2 FQNEAQ, per germline. This CDR3 is 14 amino acids long. J was trimmed by 5 bases and V by 3 bases; bases with no gene match: 7. In DNA, the CDR3 is TGTGCCAGCAGCTTTCGCCAGCGGGGCGACGAGCAGTACTTC. Translation gives CASSFRQRGDEQYF.

This clonotype was seen repeatedly, ten times or more. The chain links TRBV29-1 to TRBJ2-2; D gene ambiguous. CDR3 length equals 12 residues. CDR1 and CDR2 (germline): SQVTM, ANQGSEA. The ends were cut back, 3 bases at V and 3 bases at J, with 5 bases in the middle. The CDR3 sequence is CSVDGDTGELFF. CDR3 in DNA: TGCAGCGTTGATGGTGACACCGGGGAGCTGTTTTTT.

This clonotype came up many times. The rearrangement uses TRBV11-2 and TRBJ2-1; TRBD2 agrees at 7 bases. Germline loops: CDR1 SGHAT, CDR2 FQNNGV. The CDR3 consists of 17 residues. Trimming cost V 5 bases and J 0 bases; bases outside gene matches: 10. CDR3 nucleotide sequence: TGTGCCAGCAGCCAAAGCGGGATGAGGTCCTCCTACAATGAGCAGTTCTTC. Protein product: CASSQSGMRSSYNEQFF.

This chain joins TRBV7-9 and TRBJ2-3; no reliable D call. Looked up from germline, CDR1 is SEHNR and CDR2 is FQNEAQ (reference sequence). CDR3 length: 16 amino acids. V was cut by 2 bases and J by 6 bases, with 18 bases left in between. The CDR3 loop is CASSLIPPSLGDTQYF. The CDR3 region has the DNA TGTGCCAGCAGCTTAATCCCTCCGTCCCTAGGCGATACGCAGTATTTT.

This clonotype came up a few times. V and J are TRBV30 and TRBJ1-1, with no clear D. The CDR3 is 11 amino acids. V was shortened by 5 bases and J by 5 bases, with 9 bases between the two germline ends. The germline V gene encodes CDR1 GTSNPN and CDR2 SVGIG (reference sequence). CDR3 loop: CAWGWETEAFF. CDR3 DNA: TGTGCCTGGGGGTGGGAGACTGAAGCTTTCTTT.

The chain links TRBV27 to TRBJ1-1; D remains ambiguous. Trimming removed 5 bases from V and 1 base from J, with 11 bases in between. Per the germline V gene, CDR1 is MNHEY and CDR2 is SMNVEV (reference sequence). There are 14 residues in the CDR3. In DNA form, the CDR3 reads TGTGCCAGCAGTATGAGGCAGGAGAACACTGAAGCTTTCTTT. It yields the protein CASSMRQENTEAFF.

This clonotype was recorded many times. V usage is TRBV13 and J usage is TRBJ2-3, with 12 bases lining up with TRBD1. This CDR3 has 16 residues. V was clipped by 5 bases and J by 1 base; unmatched bases: 4. Germline V CDR1 and CDR2: PRHDT, FYEKMQ (reference sequence). DNA for the CDR3: TGTGCCAGCAGCGACGGGACAGGGGGCGGCACAGATACGCAGTATTTT. Translation gives CASSDGTGGGTDTQYF.